This T cell receptor (beta chain) came from a study of blood T cell repertoires in COVID-19. As originally analysed: Nucleated cell counts were estimated from reference gene primer amplification. Some clones are missing from TCRdb's copy, which holds only in-frame ones; the method was immunoSEQ multiplex PCR. The D gene and trimming were derived from the DNA, and the V and J assignments and clone size from that table. The sample shows around 80,000 clones, about 80% of them seen only once. Germline V gene lookup returns CDR1 MGHRA and CDR2 YSYEKL. The length of the CDR3 is 17 residues. With V trimmed by 0 bases and J by 1 base, 3 bases remained unmatched.

Sequenced material: peripheral blood. This TCR derives from an elderly man with acute or convalescent COVID-19. This chain joins TRBV4-1 and TRBJ2-5, with TRBD2 identical over 12 bases. CDR3 in DNA: TGCGCCAGCAGCCAAGATCGGGGACTAGCGGGCCAAGAGACCCAGTACTTC. It encodes CASSQDRGLAGQETQYF.